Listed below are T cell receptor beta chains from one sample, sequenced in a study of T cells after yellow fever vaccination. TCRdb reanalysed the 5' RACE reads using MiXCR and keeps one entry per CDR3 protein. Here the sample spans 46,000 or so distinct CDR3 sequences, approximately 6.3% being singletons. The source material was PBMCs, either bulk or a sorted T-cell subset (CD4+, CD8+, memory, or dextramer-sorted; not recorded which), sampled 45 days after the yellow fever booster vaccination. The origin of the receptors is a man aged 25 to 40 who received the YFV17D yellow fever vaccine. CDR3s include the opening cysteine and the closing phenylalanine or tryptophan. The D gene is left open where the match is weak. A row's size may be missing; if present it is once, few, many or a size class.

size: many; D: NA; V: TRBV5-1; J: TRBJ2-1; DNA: TGCGCCAGCAGCCTTAACAATGAGCAGTTCTTC; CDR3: CASSLNNEQFF
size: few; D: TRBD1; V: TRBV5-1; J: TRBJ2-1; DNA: TGCGCCAGCAGCCCGGGGACAGTAGCAAATGAGCAGTTCTTC; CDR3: CASSPGTVANEQFF
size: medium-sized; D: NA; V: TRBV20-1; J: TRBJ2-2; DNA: TGCAGTGCTAGAGATGGCGGGGAAACCGGGGAGCTGTTTTTT; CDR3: CSARDGGETGELFF
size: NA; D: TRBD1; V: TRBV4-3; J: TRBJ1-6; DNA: TGCGCCAGCAGCCAAGAAGGACAGGGAGGATCACCCCTCCACTTT; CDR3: CASSQEGQGGSPLHF
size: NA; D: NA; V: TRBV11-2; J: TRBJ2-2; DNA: TGTGCCAGCAGTATGGTGGACACCGGGGAGCTGTTTTTT; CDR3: CASSMVDTGELFF
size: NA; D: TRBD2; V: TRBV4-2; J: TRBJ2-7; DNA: TGTGCCAGCAGCCAAGATAGCGGGAGGGCTACCCCCTACGAGCAGTACTTC; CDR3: CASSQDSGRATPYEQYF
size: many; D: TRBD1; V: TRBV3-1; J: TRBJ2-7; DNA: TGTGCCAGCAGCCAAGGGACAGGGGGCTACGAGCAGTACTTC; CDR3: CASSQGTGGYEQYF
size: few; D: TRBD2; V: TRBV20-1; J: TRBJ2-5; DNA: TGCAGTGCGCAGCGGACTAGCGTGGAGACCCAGTACTTC; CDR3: CSAQRTSVETQYF
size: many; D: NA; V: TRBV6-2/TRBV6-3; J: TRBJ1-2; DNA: TGTGCCAGCAGTGGGCCGGGAGTCACTAACTATGGCTACACCTTC; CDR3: CASSGPGVTNYGYTF
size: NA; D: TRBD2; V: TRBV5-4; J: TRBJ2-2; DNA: TGTGCCAGCAGCTTGGGAGACAGGGGGCGAAGACTAGCGGGAGTGAACACCGGGGAGCTGTTTTTT; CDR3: CASSLGDRGRRLAGVNTGELFF
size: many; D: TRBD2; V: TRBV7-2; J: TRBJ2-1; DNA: TGTGCCAGCAGCATCTCGGCTAGCGGATACAATGAGCAGTTCTTC; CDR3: CASSISASGYNEQFF
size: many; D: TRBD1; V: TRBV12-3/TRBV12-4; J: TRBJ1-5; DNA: TGTGCCAGCAGTAGGGGGCCCGTCAATCAGCCCCAGCATTTT; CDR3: CASSRGPVNQPQHF
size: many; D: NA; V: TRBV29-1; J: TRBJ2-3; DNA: TGCAGCTCTTCGGGGGCCTACACAGATACGCAGTATTTT; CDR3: CSSSGAYTDTQYF
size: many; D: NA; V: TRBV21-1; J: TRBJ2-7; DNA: TGTGCCAGCAGCACTATAAAATGGGGCCCCAAGGGCTGCGAGCAGTACTTC; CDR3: CASSTIKWGPKGCEQYF
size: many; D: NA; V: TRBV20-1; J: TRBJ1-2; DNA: TGCAGTGCTCTCCTCGAGGCAGGGAATGGCTACACCTTC; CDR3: CSALLEAGNGYTF
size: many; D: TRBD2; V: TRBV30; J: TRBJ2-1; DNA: TGTGCCTGGAGTTCCACTAGCGGCTCCAATGAGCAGTTCTTC; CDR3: CAWSSTSGSNEQFF
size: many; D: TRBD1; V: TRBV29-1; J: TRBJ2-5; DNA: TGCAGCGCTTGGACAGGGTCCGAGACCCAGTACTTC; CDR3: CSAWTGSETQYF
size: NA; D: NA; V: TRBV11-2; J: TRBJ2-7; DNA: TGTGCCAGCAGCTTAGTATCATCCTCGGACCTAGACTCCTACGAGCAGTACTTC; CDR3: CASSLVSSSDLDSYEQYF
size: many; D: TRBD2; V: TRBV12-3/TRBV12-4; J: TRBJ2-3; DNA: TGTGCCAGCAGTAACCGACTAGCGGGATTGAAAGATACGCAGTATTTT; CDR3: CASSNRLAGLKDTQYF
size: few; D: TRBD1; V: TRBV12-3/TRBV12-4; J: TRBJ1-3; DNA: TGTGCCACCGATCGGACAGGGGGAAACACCATATATTTT; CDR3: CATDRTGGNTIYF
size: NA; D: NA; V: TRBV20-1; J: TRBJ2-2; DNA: TGCAGTGCTAATAACGGACTCACCGGGGAGCTGTTTTTT; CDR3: CSANNGLTGELFF
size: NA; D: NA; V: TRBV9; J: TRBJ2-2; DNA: TGTGCCAGCCTACTCGAGCTGTTTTTT; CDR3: CASLLELFF
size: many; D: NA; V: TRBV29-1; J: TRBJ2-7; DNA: TGCAGCGTCGTGGACAGAAAAACCTACGAGCAGTACTTC; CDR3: CSVVDRKTYEQYF
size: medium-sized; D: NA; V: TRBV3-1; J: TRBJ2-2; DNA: TGTGCCAGCAGCCAAGGCAACAGCTACACCGGGGAGCTGTTTTTT; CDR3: CASSQGNSYTGELFF
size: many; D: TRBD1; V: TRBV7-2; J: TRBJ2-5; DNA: TGTGCCAGCAGCTATAGACAGGGGGCCGTTTATTCCGCCCAGTACTTC; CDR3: CASSYRQGAVYSAQYF
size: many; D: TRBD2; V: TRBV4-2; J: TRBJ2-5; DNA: TGTGCCAGCAGCCAAGCGACTAGCGGGAGCCAAGAGACCCAGTACTTC; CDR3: CASSQATSGSQETQYF
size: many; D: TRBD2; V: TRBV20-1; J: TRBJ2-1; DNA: TGCAGTGCCAGACTAGCGGGAGGGAATAACAATGAGCAGTTCTTC; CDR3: CSARLAGGNNNEQFF
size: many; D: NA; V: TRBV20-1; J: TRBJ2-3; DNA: TGCAGTGCGTGGGGGGACCTAGACCCAGATACGCAGTATTTT; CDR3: CSAWGDLDPDTQYF
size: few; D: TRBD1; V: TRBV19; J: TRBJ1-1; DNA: TGTGCCAGTAAAGGTCCTGGACAGGGGGCGAGTATTTCTTCTGAAGCTTTCTTT; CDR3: CASKGPGQGASISSEAFF
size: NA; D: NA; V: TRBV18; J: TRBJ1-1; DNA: TGTGCCAGCTCACCACGGGGAGAGGTTGCTTTCTTT; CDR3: CASSPRGEVAFF
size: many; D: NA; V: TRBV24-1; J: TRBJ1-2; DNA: TGTGCCACCTCAAACGACGACTATGGCTACACCTTC; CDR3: CATSNDDYGYTF
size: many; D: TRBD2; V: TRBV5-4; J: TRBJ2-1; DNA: TGTGCCAGCAGCTTGGCTGGATTGAGTAAGGGTAGCGGGAGGGCCTCTGAGCAGTTCTTC; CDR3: CASSLAGLSKGSGRASEQFF
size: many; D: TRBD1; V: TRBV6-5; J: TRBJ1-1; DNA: TGTGCCAGCAGTTACTCGGGACGACAGGGATTGAACACTGAAGCTTTCTTT; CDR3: CASSYSGRQGLNTEAFF
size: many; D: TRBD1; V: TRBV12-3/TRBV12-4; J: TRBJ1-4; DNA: TGTGCCAGCACCGCCGGGACAGGACGAACTAATGAAAAACTGTTTTTT; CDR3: CASTAGTGRTNEKLFF
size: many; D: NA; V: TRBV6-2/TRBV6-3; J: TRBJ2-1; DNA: TGTGCCATCAACTCACCCAGTGGTGGCAATGAGCAGTTCTTC; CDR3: CAINSPSGGNEQFF
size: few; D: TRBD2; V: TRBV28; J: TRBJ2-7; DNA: TGTGCCAGCAGTCTGCTAGCGGAGGGTATCGAGCAGTACTTC; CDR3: CASSLLAEGIEQYF
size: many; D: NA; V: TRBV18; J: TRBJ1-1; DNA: TGTGCCAGCTCACAACAGGGATATGGATTAGGAGCTTTCTTT; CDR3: CASSQQGYGLGAFF
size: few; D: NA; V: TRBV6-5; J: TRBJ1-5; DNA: TGTGCCAGCAGTTCGTTGGACTCTCTGGCGCGCAATCAGCCCCAGCATTTT; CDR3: CASSSLDSLARNQPQHF
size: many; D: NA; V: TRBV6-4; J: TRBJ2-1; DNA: TGTGCCAGCAGTGACTCAATAGAGACTGGGGAGCAGTTCTTC; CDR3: CASSDSIETGEQFF
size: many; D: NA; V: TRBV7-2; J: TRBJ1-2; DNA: TGTGCCAGCAGCTTAGCACGTAAGGGCTACACCTTC; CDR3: CASSLARKGYTF
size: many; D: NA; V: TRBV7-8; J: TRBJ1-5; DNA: TGTGCCAGCAGCTTTGGGGGGGATATTCGCAATCAGCCCCAGCATTTT; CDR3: CASSFGGDIRNQPQHF
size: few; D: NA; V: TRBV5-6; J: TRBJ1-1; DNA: TGTGCCAGCAGCTCCGGTAGGGGGGTAACGAACACTGAAGCTTTCTTT; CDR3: CASSSGRGVTNTEAFF
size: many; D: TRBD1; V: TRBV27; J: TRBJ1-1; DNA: TGTGCCAGCAGCGGAAGAGGGACAGCTGGGATGAACACTGAAGCTTTCTTT; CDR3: CASSGRGTAGMNTEAFF
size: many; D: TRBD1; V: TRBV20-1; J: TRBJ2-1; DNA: TGCAGTGCTCGACAGGGGGCTAGGAATGAGCAGTTCTTC; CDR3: CSARQGARNEQFF
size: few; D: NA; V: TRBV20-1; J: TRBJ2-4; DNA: TGCAGTGCTAGAGAGGGGGCCCTAGCCAAAAACATTCAGTACTTC; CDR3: CSAREGALAKNIQYF
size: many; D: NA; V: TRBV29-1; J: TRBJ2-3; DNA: TGCAGCGTTGAGGACAGTGGCACAGATACGCAGTATTTT; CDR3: CSVEDSGTDTQYF
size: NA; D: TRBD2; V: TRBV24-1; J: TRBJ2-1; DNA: TGTGCCACCAGTGACCCAACTAGCGGAGGCAATGAGCAGTTCTTC; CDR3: CATSDPTSGGNEQFF
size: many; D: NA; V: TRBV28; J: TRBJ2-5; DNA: TGTGCCAGCGGTTTGCGAATAGTCGAGACCCAGTACTTC; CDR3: CASGLRIVETQYF